This TCR beta chain was observed in a study of blood T cell repertoires in COVID-19. Study-level information: Specimens from acute and convalescent COVID-19 originated in the United States, Italy and Spain. The cDNA or gDNA used as material had been derived from T cells, B-cell-depleted T cells, or PBMCs.

The CDR3 length is 14 residues. Germline V lookup: CDR1 MDHEN, CDR2 SYDVKM. V was cut by 3 bases and J by 2 bases, with 10 bases left in between. As processed by the authors: Researchers report that nucleated cell counts were estimated from reference gene primer amplification. Assay: immunoSEQ multiplex PCR; the TCRdb copy retains only in-frame clones and omits some. The V and J calls and clone size were taken over from that table, and D and trimming were inferred from the DNA. Of tens of thousands of clones listed, around 73% are singletons. The receptor was isolated from a man between 65 and 85 years old with acute or convalescent COVID-19. The V gene is TRBV28, the J gene TRBJ1-2; tentatively, D is TRBD1 (5 bases). The source material was peripheral blood. The CDR3 DNA sequence: TGTGCCAGCAGTTTGGCACAGGCGAACTATGGCTACACCTTC. Residues: CASSLAQANYGYTF.